Detailed here is one TCR beta chain. Its antigen remains unknown. These data belong to a study of cytomegalovirus exposure and HLA in healthy donors. General study results and limits: Prior analysis indicated that the majority of TCR beta V segments exhibited productivity approximately 87% or approximately 30% of the time.

The PCR contained 60 Vbeta and 13 Jbeta primers. Profiled with immunoSEQ multiplex PCR; TCRdb holds only in-frame clones, not every one. The table lists 95,000 to 150,000 clones, approximately 80% of them singletons. CDR3 length equals 15 residues. Germline V gene lookup returns CDR1 SGHAT and CDR2 FQNNGV. V shed 2 bases and J shed 4 bases, with 15 bases lying between them. The sample consisted of PBMCs. This sequence originates from a man aged 50 to 59 in good health and CMV-seronegative. The rearrangement joins TRBV11-2 to TRBJ2-7, with D perhaps TRBD2 (7 bases). CDR3 DNA: TGTGCCAGCAGCTTACTCCAAGGGGGAGGGTACGAGCAGTACTTC. It is translated as CASSLLQGGGYEQYF. The full variable domain, in which reference TRBV11-2 and TRBJ2-7 provide the parts outside the CDR3, is EAGVAQSPRYKIIEKRQSVAFWCNPISGHATLYWYQQILGQGPKLLIQFQNNGVVDDSQLPKDRFSAERLKGVDSTLKIQPAKLEDSAVYLCASSLLQGGGYEQYFGPGTRLTVT.